This TCR beta chain was recorded in a study of identical twins. Overall study findings and caveats: Beta clonotypes that were abundant in cord blood contained fewer insertions, a pattern absent from memory repertoires.

The CDR3 has 16 amino acids. V gave up 7 bases and J gave up 2 bases, with 17 bases separating them. Germline CDR1 ENHRY, CDR2 SYGVKD. For this clonotype: Its antigen is undetermined.

Using its own MiXCR run on the 5' RACE reads, TCRdb lists one record per CDR3 protein. The table has about 1.7 million distinct CDR3 sequences, about 32% seen once. This rearrangement joins TRBV10-3 to TRBJ2-2; tentatively, D is TRBD2 (7 bases). Sequencing was performed on cord blood. The TCR comes from a newborn girl in good health. CDR3 sequence: CAINPGGGPNTGELFF. The CDR3 DNA reads as TGTGCCATCAACCCTGGGGGGGGGCCTAACACCGGGGAGCTGTTTTTT.